The entry that follows covers one T cell receptor beta chain sequence. Its antigen is as yet unknown. V lost 5 bases and J 6 bases, leaving 7 bases between the germline ends. CDR1 is DFQATT and CDR2 is SNEGSKA in the germline V gene (reference sequence). The CDR3 has 11 residues. This specimen belongs to a study of T-cell memory formation after mild COVID-19. About the study: Largely, the TCR clusters proved donor specific. Study-level findings and limits: The study found contracting CD4+ clones mainly in CM and EM and contracting CD8+ clones in EMRA. Contracting clones, day 15 to 85, had balanced CD4/CD8, and later expanders favored CD4+.

Sample barcodes and UMIs were carried by the TCR alpha and TCR beta cDNA libraries that 5'RACE generated with constant-segment primers. Each CDR3 protein is one row after TCRdb ran MiXCR on the 5' RACE reads. Of about 430,000 distinct CDR3 sequences listed, over 15% are singletons. V is TRBV20-1 and J is TRBJ1-4; no firm D call. Specimen: PBMCs or a T cell subset sorted from them (not recorded which). This clonotype was sampled from a man younger than 35 who had mild COVID-19 (a few samples of this study predate the infection). Cell type and time point are not known. The CDR3 sequence is CSAPEDEKLFF. In DNA, the CDR3 is TGCAGTGCTCCCGAGGATGAAAAACTGTTTTTT.